Listed here is a single T cell receptor beta chain. TCRdb re-called the 5' RACE reads with MiXCR, one entry per CDR3 protein. This sample has around 400,000 distinct CDR3 sequences, with 20% to 25% found just once. This entry belongs to a study of T-cell memory formation after mild COVID-19. The receptor comes from an adult woman who had mild COVID-19 (a few samples of this study predate the infection). Cell type and time point are not known. The sequencing input was PBMCs or a T cell subset sorted from them (not recorded which).

This CDR3 reads CASSRTGTEYNEQFF. The CDR3 DNA reads TGCGCCAGCAGCAGAACCGGGACAGAATACAATGAGCAGTTCTTC. The V and J genes are TRBV5-1 and TRBJ2-1; TRBD1 matches at 7 bases. V gave up 4 bases and J gave up 4 bases; unmatched junction bases: 8. Germline loops: CDR1 SGHRS, CDR2 YFSETQ. The length of the CDR3 is 15 residues.